The 17 T cell receptor beta chains below all came from one sample that was sequenced in a study of T cell responses to AZD1222 COVID-19 vaccine. Some clones are missing from TCRdb's copy, which holds only in-frame ones; the method was immunoSEQ multiplex PCR. The table lists about 86,000 clones, 80% to 90% of them singletons. The sample was peripheral blood, taken on day 0 of MenACWY control vaccination. The source of these receptors is an adult in good health.

This sequence joins TRBV19 and TRBJ1-1; possible D gene TRBD1, 6 bases. Trimming stripped 4 bases from V and 2 bases from J, with 14 bases between. The CDR3 contains 15 residues. Per germline, CDR1 LNHDA and CDR2 SQIVND (reference sequence). CDR3: CASSTYTGPNTEAFF. The CDR3 DNA is TGTGCCAGTAGTACCTACACAGGGCCAAACACTGAAGCTTTCTTT. The variable domain in full, with the rest retrieved from reference TRBV19 and TRBJ1-1, is DGGITQSPKYLFRKEGQNVTLSCEQNLNHDAMYWYRQDPGQGLRLIYYSQIVNDFQKGDIAEGYSVSREKKESFPLTVTSAQKNPTAFYLCASSTYTGPNTEAFFGQGTRLTVV.

V is TRBV9 and J is TRBJ1-3, with TRBD1 matching over 9 bases. This CDR3 is 16 amino acids long. The germline V gene encodes CDR1 SGDLS and CDR2 YYNGEE. With 0 bases clipped from V and 9 bases from J, the junction kept 10 bases outside the gene matches. The CDR3: CASSVGQGVQVGTIYF. In DNA form, the CDR3 reads TGTGCCAGCAGCGTAGGACAGGGGGTGCAGGTCGGCACCATATATTTT.

The rearrangement joins TRBV7-8 to TRBJ1-5; 10 nucleotides line up with TRBD1. Germline CDR1 reads SGHVS; CDR2 reads FQNEAQ. The CDR3 is 14 residues long. Losses at the gene ends were 5 bases for V and 7 bases for J; bases not matched to a gene: 5. CDR3 nucleotides: TGTGCCAGCAGCGCGGGGACAGGGGAACAGCCCCAGCATTTT. Translated, it gives CASSAGTGEQPQHF.

Remarks on this clone: This sample also contains other DNA sequences that code for the same CDR3. V usage is TRBV2 and J usage is TRBJ2-5; D is undetermined. Trimming cost V 6 bases and J 3 bases, with 5 bases left between them. The CDR3 spans 11 residues. Germline V gene data show CDR1 as SNHLY and CDR2 as FYNNEI. CDR3: CASSLEETQYF. The CDR3 DNA reads TGTGCCAGCAGCCTAGAAGAGACCCAGTACTTC.

The chain combines TRBV4-2 with TRBJ1-2, with D tentatively TRBD1 (6 bases). Germline V CDR1 and CDR2: LGHNA, YNFKEQ. The CDR3 extends over 15 amino acids. Trimming took 4 bases from V and 3 from J, leaving 15 bases between them. DNA of the CDR3: TGTGCCAGCAGCCTTGGGACAACCCTAGACTATGGCTACACCTTC. As protein: CASSLGTTLDYGYTF.

In its sample, this clone was seen many times. Other DNA sequences of this sample code for an identical CDR3. The rearrangement joins TRBV12-5 to TRBJ2-1, with 10 bases fitting TRBD2. This CDR3 contains 16 residues. Trimming at V came to 0 bases and at J to 4 bases, leaving 3 bases not matched to a gene. The germline V gene has CDR1 LGHNT and CDR2 FRNRAP. The CDR3 spells CASGLVRTSGYNEQFF. DNA of the CDR3: TGTGCTAGTGGTTTGGTCAGGACTAGCGGATACAATGAGCAGTTCTTC.

V gene TRBV7-9 combines with J gene TRBJ1-1; TRBD1 matches 8 bases. The germline gives CDR1 SEHNR, CDR2 FQNEAQ (reference sequence). V was clipped by 5 bases and J by 7 bases; unmatched bases: 3. The CDR3 consists of 12 residues. The CDR3, as DNA: TGTGCCAGCAGCACGGACAGGGTTGAAGCTTTCTTT. Protein: CASSTDRVEAFF.

This chain uses TRBV7-8 with TRBJ2-3, with D unresolved. Germline CDR1 is SGHVS and CDR2 is FQNEAQ. The CDR3 has 14 amino acids. The V end lost 1 base, the J end lost 1 base, and 6 bases lay between the germline ends. CDR3: CASSLGSGTDTQYF. CDR3 nucleotides: TGTGCCAGCAGCTTAGGCAGCGGCACAGATACGCAGTATTTT.

V is TRBV9 and J is TRBJ2-3; TRBD2 matches 7 bases. This CDR3 comprises 19 residues. Unmatched junction bases numbered 17, after V lost 0 bases and J lost 4 bases. Per the germline V gene, CDR1 is SGDLS and CDR2 is YYNGEE. The CDR3 protein is CASSVDWGRGGRGADTQYF. The CDR3, as DNA: TGTGCCAGCAGCGTAGACTGGGGCCGCGGGGGAAGGGGCGCAGATACGCAGTATTTT.

The chain uses TRBV6-1 and TRBJ1-5; no firm D call. The CDR3 is 16 residues long. Trimming shortened V by 0 bases and J by 4 bases, and 13 bases separated the two germline ends. Germline V gives CDR1 MNHNS, CDR2 SASEGT. The CDR3 region is CASSEAGLLRNQPQHF. The CDR3 region has the DNA TGTGCCAGCAGTGAAGCAGGGCTTCTACGGAATCAGCCCCAGCATTTT.

The chain has TRBV6-2 or TRBV6-3 and TRBJ1-1; D is ambiguous. The CDR3 loop spans 11 amino acids. V was shortened by 0 bases and J by 8 bases, with 4 bases between the two germline ends. Germline V gene sequence: CDR1 MNHEY, CDR2 SVGEGT. The CDR3 here is CASSYSREAFF. In DNA form, the CDR3 reads TGTGCCAGCAGTTACTCTCGGGAAGCTTTCTTT.

The CDR3 DNA sequence: TGTGCCAGCAGCTTAGGGGCAGCGGGGGGCCCTTACAATGAGCAGTTCTTC. Amino acid sequence: CASSLGAAGGPYNEQFF. V usage is TRBV7-9 and J usage is TRBJ2-1; 9 bases align to TRBD2. Trimming took 1 base from V and 4 from J; bases not matched to a gene: 8. Germline assignment: CDR1 SEHNR and CDR2 FQNEAQ (reference sequence). The CDR3 covers 17 residues.

J is TRBJ2-1 and V is TRBV19; 8 nucleotides align to TRBD1. The CDR3 is made up of 16 amino acids. The J segment lost 6 bases and the V segment lost 3 bases, leaving 10 bases of the junction unmatched. Per the germline V gene, CDR1 is LNHDA and CDR2 is SQIVND (reference sequence). The CDR3 DNA reads as TGTGCCAGTAGTATTCCAGGGGGCGACCCTCGCAATGAGCAGTTCTTC. Protein sequence: CASSIPGGDPRNEQFF.

The chain couples TRBV7-2 to TRBJ1-3; possibly TRBD1 for D (6 bases). There are 16 residues in the CDR3. V lost 2 bases, J lost 0 bases, and 11 bases lay in between. Germline V gene sequence: CDR1 SGHTA, CDR2 FQGNSA. CDR3 sequence reads: CASSLWAGVSGNTIYF. CDR3 in DNA: TGTGCCAGCAGCTTATGGGCAGGGGTCTCTGGAAACACCATATATTTT. The whole variable domain, filled in from reference TRBV7-2 and TRBJ1-3, reads GAGVSQSPSNKVTEKGKDVELRCDPISGHTALYWYRQSLGQGLEFLIYFQGNSAPDKSGLPSDRFSAERTGGSVSTLTIQRTQQEDSAVYLCASSLWAGVSGNTIYFGEGSWLTVV.

This chain connects TRBV7-2 to TRBJ1-2; possibly TRBD1 for D (5 bases). Trimming took off 3 bases at V and 7 bases at J, with 12 bases between the two ends. The CDR3 totals 13 residues. Germline V gives CDR1 SGHTA, CDR2 FQGNSA. The CDR3 nucleotides read TGTGCCAGCAGCTTGGGAGGGGTGGTTGGCTACACCTTC. It yields the protein CASSLGGVVGYTF.

CDR3 amino acids: CASSNKVGAETQYF. In nucleotides, the CDR3 is TGTGCCAGCAGCAATAAGGTGGGGGCGGAGACCCAGTACTTC. This chain connects TRBV7-2 to TRBJ2-5; TRBD1 might be the D (6 bases). This CDR3 contains 14 residues. The V gene lost 5 bases and the J gene lost 5 bases, with 15 bases spanning the gap. Germline V gene sequence: CDR1 SGHTA, CDR2 FQGNSA.

The chain joins TRBV19 to TRBJ2-5; 9 bases are a match to TRBD2. Germline V gene lookup returns CDR1 LNHDA and CDR2 SQIVND (reference sequence). The ends lost 11 bases at V and 4 bases at J; junction bases unmatched: 11. CDR3 length: 14 residues. The CDR3 nucleotides are TGTGCCGCGGGGGGACTAGCCCCTCCAGAGACCCAGTACTTC. Translation gives CAAGGLAPPETQYF.